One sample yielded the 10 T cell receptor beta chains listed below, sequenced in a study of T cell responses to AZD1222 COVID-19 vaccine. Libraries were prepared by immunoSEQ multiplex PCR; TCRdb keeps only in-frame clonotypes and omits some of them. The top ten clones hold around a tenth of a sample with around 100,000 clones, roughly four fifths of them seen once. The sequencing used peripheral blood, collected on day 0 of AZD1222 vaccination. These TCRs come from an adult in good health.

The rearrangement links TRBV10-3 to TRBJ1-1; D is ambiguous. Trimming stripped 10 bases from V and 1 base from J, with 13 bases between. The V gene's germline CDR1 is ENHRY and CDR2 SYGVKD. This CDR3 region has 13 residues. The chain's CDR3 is CATLTGSNTEAFF. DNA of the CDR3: TGTGCCACCTTAACGGGTTCGAACACTGAAGCTTTCTTT.

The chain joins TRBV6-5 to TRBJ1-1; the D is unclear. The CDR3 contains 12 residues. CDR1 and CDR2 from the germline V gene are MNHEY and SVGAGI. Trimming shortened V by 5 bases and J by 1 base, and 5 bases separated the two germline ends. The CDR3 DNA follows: TGTGCCAGCAGTAGGGCGAACACTGAAGCTTTCTTT. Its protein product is CASSRANTEAFF.

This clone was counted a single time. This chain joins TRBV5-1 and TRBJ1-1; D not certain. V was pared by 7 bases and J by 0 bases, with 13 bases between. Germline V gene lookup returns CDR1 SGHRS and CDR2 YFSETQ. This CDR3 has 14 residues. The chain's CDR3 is CASQIQPMNTEAFF. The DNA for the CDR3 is TGCGCCAGCCAGATACAGCCCATGAACACTGAAGCTTTCTTT.

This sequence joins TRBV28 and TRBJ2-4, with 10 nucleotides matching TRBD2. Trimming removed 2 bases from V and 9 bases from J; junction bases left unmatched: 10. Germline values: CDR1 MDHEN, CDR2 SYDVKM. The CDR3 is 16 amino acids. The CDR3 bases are TGTGCCAGCAGTTTACTACGTCTAGCGGGAGTTAGCATTCAGTACTTC. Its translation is CASSLLRLAGVSIQYF.

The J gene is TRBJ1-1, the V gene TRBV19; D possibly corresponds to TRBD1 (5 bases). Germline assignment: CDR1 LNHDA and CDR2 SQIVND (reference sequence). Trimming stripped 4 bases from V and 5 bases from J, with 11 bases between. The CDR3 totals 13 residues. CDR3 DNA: TGTGCCAGTAGTAGCAAAGGGGATACTGAAGCTTTCTTT. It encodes CASSSKGDTEAFF.

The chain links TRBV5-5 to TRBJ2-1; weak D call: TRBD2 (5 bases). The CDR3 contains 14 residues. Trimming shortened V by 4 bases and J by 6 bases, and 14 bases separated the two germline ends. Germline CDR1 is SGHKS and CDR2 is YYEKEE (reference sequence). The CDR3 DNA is TGTGCCAGCAGCGATAGTAGAGGGTCCAATGAGCAGTTCTTC. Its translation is CASSDSRGSNEQFF. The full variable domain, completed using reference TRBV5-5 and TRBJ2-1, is DAGVTQSPTHLIKTRGQQVTLRCSPISGHKSVSWYQQVLGQGPQFIFQYYEKEERGRGNFPDRFSARQFPNYSSELNVNALLLGDSALYLCASSDSRGSNEQFFGPGTRLTVL.

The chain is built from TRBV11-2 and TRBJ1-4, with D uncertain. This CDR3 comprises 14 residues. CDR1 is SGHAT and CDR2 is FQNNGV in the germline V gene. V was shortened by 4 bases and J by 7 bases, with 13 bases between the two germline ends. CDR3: CASSSELGVEKLFF. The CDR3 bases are TGTGCCAGCAGCTCGGAGCTTGGAGTTGAAAAACTGTTTTTT. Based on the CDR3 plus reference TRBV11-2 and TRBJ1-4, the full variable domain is EAGVAQSPRYKIIEKRQSVAFWCNPISGHATLYWYQQILGQGPKLLIQFQNNGVVDDSQLPKDRFSAERLKGVDSTLKIQPAKLEDSAVYLCASSSELGVEKLFFGSGTQLSVL.

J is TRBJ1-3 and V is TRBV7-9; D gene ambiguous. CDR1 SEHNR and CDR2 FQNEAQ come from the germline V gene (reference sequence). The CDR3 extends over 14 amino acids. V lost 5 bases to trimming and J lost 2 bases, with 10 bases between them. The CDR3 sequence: CASSPGTAGNTIYF. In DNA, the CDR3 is TGTGCCAGCAGCCCTGGAACCGCTGGAAACACCATATATTTT.

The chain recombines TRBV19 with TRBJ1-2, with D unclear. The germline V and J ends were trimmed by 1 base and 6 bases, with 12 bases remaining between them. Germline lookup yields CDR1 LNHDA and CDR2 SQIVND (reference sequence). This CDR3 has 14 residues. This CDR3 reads CASSIAGGADGYTF. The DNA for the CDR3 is TGTGCCAGTAGTATAGCCGGTGGCGCGGATGGCTACACCTTC.

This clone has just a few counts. The CDR3 region is CAWSRRTGNEQFF. The CDR3 DNA sequence: TGTGCCTGGAGTCGCAGGACCGGCAATGAGCAGTTCTTC. The V gene is TRBV30, the J gene TRBJ2-1; D unclear. The germline V gene encodes CDR1 GTSNPN and CDR2 SVGIG (reference sequence). This CDR3 region has 13 residues. The V and J ends lost 2 bases and 6 bases respectively, with 11 bases between them.